Below, 16 T cell receptor beta chains from the same sample are listed, as sequenced in a study of B cell selection in AIRE deficiency. Regulatory T cells were sorted as CD4+CD25hiCD127low/negative. Some clones are missing from TCRdb's copy, which holds only in-frame ones; the method was immunoSEQ multiplex PCR. The sample carries fewer than 25,000 clones, roughly 91% recorded once. Material for sequencing was CD4+CD25+ Tregs sorted from PBMCs. The receptors shown here come from a human donor in good health.

The chain couples TRBV7-9 to TRBJ2-3, with 13 bases identical to TRBD2. With 7 bases clipped from V and 2 bases from J, the junction kept 3 bases outside the gene matches. The CDR3 extends over 15 amino acids. CDR1 SEHNR and CDR2 FQNEAQ come from the germline V gene (reference sequence). The CDR3 reads CASTGTSGVTDTQYF. CDR3 nucleotide sequence: TGTGCCAGCACGGGGACTAGCGGGGTCACAGATACGCAGTATTTT.

The chain is built from TRBV5-1 and TRBJ2-5; a weak D match, TRBD1 (6 bases). Germline V CDR1 and CDR2: SGHRS, YFSETQ. Trimming cost V 5 bases and J 1 base, with 15 bases left between them. CDR3 length: 15 amino acids. The CDR3 nucleotides read TGCGCCAGCAGTATGAGAAGGGGGTTCCAAGAGACCCAGTACTTC. Translated: CASSMRRGFQETQYF. Looking up the rest from reference TRBV5-1 and TRBJ2-5 gives the full variable domain: KAGVTQTPRYLIKTRGQQVTLSCSPISGHRSVSWYQQTPGQGLQFLFEYFSETQRNKGNFPGRFSGRQFSNSRSEMNVSTLELGDSALYLCASSMRRGFQETQYFGPGTRLLVL.

The V gene is TRBV19, the J gene TRBJ1-2, with D possibly being TRBD1 (6 bases). The germline CDR1 and CDR2 sequences are LNHDA and SQIVND (reference sequence). V lost 4 bases, J lost 2 bases, and 8 bases lay in between. The length of the CDR3 is 13 residues. DNA of the CDR3: TGTGCCAGTAGTAGGGACATAAACTATGGCTACACCTTC. Its translation: CASSRDINYGYTF.

In its sample, this clone was seen once. The chain uses TRBV29-1 and TRBJ1-1; D unclear. V lost 6 bases, J lost 3 bases, and 20 bases lay in between. Germline V gene data show CDR1 as SQVTM and CDR2 as ANQGSEA. The CDR3 contains 15 residues. CDR3 sequence (DNA): TGCAGCGTGAGAAACTTGTGGGCGTTGGACACTGAAGCTTTCTTT. It yields the protein CSVRNLWALDTEAFF. Full variable domain (rest looked up from reference TRBV29-1 and TRBJ1-1): SAVISQKPSRDICQRGTSLTIQCQVDSQVTMMFWYRQQPGQSLTLIATANQGSEATYESGFVIDKFPISRPNLTFSTLTVSNMSPEDSSIYLCSVRNLWALDTEAFFGQGTRLTVV.

There are a few counts of this clone. The chain uses TRBV7-9 and TRBJ2-3; 8 nucleotides match TRBD1. This CDR3 has 14 amino acids. CDR1 is SEHNR and CDR2 is FQNEAQ in the germline V gene (reference sequence). The J segment lost 3 bases and the V segment lost 4 bases, leaving 3 bases of the junction unmatched. The CDR3: CASSYGQGTDTQYF. Here the CDR3 DNA reads TGTGCCAGCAGCTACGGACAGGGAACAGATACGCAGTATTTT. The full variable domain, its missing parts supplied by reference TRBV7-9 and TRBJ2-3, is DTGVSQNPRHKITKRGQNVTFRCDPISEHNRLYWYRQTLGQGPEFLTYFQNEAQLEKSRLLSDRFSAERPKGSFSTLEIQRTEQGDSAMYLCASSYGQGTDTQYFGPGTRLTVL.

The V and J genes are TRBV10-1 and TRBJ1-1, with D possibly TRBD1 on 5 matching bases. This CDR3 spans 14 amino acids. V dropped 1 base and J dropped 1 base, with 7 bases sitting between them. The V gene's germline CDR1 is WNHNN and CDR2 SYGVQD (reference sequence). CDR3 in DNA: TGCGCCAGCAGTGAGTATCAGGGGAACACTGAAGCTTTCTTT. This sequence encodes CASSEYQGNTEAFF.

This chain links TRBV11-2 with TRBJ2-3; D uncertain. The CDR3 totals 16 residues. V lost 2 bases to trimming and J lost 4 bases, with 16 bases between them. In germline, CDR1 is SGHAT, CDR2 FQNNGV. The CDR3 reads CASSLSGPRQADTQYF. DNA of the CDR3: TGTGCCAGCAGCTTATCAGGACCCCGGCAGGCAGATACGCAGTATTTT.

The chain joins TRBV6-6 to TRBJ2-7, with 9 bases that match TRBD1. Unmatched junction bases numbered 9, after V lost 5 bases and J lost 7 bases. Looked up from germline, CDR1 is MNHNY and CDR2 is SVGAGI (reference sequence). The CDR3 is 14 amino acids. The CDR3 sequence is CASSPGTGRVEQYF. In DNA form, the CDR3 reads TGTGCCAGCAGTCCTGGGACAGGGAGGGTGGAGCAGTACTTC.

CDR3 amino acids: CASGVRQRQYF. Here the CDR3 DNA reads TGTGCCTCTGGAGTGCGGCAGAGGCAGTATTTT. The chain recombines TRBV30 with TRBJ2-3; D call uncertain. From germline, CDR1 is GTSNPN and CDR2 SVGIG (reference sequence). CDR3 length: 11 residues. V lost 7 bases to trimming and J lost 11 bases, with 16 bases between them.

V usage is TRBV19 and J usage is TRBJ2-3; either TRBD1 or TRBD2 may fit D (6 bases each). Trimming removed 10 bases from V and 0 bases from J, with 20 bases in between. The CDR3 has 16 amino acids. Germline-derived CDR1 and CDR2 are LNHDA and SQIVND (reference sequence). Here the CDR3 reads CATSPNGGPSTDTQYF. The DNA of the CDR3 is TGTGCCACCTCCCCTAACGGGGGCCCTAGCACAGATACGCAGTATTTT.

CDR3 sequence (DNA): TGTGCCAGCAGGTCCATTTGGGGACTGGTGGACAATGAGCAGTTCTTC. Its protein product is CASRSIWGLVDNEQFF. The chain has TRBV6-6 and TRBJ2-1, with a possible D match to TRBD2 (6 bases). Per germline, CDR1 MNHNY and CDR2 SVGAGI (reference sequence). The CDR3 is 16 residues long. V was trimmed by 6 bases and J by 5 bases, leaving 20 bases between them.

The rearrangement uses TRBV19 and TRBJ2-2; D unresolved. The V gene lost 5 bases and the J gene lost 4 bases, with 14 bases spanning the gap. The CDR3 runs 15 residues. The germline CDR1 and CDR2 sequences are LNHDA and SQIVND (reference sequence). The CDR3 DNA is TGTGCCAGTAGTGGTCCCCTAGGGCTCACCGGGGAGCTGTTTTTT. Translation: CASSGPLGLTGELFF.

The chain has TRBV5-1 and TRBJ1-1, with D unclear. The germline gives CDR1 SGHRS, CDR2 YFSETQ. CDR3 length: 14 amino acids. V lost 0 bases and J lost 4, with 10 bases in between. CDR3 loop: CASSLGRYATEAFF. The CDR3 coding sequence is TGCGCCAGCAGCTTGGGCAGGTATGCCACTGAAGCTTTCTTT. Full variable domain (outside the CDR3, taken from reference TRBV5-1 and TRBJ1-1): KAGVTQTPRYLIKTRGQQVTLSCSPISGHRSVSWYQQTPGQGLQFLFEYFSETQRNKGNFPGRFSGRQFSNSRSEMNVSTLELGDSALYLCASSLGRYATEAFFGQGTRLTVV.

In this sample, this clone turned up once. The V and J genes are TRBV6-5 and TRBJ1-2; D call uncertain. Germline CDR1 is MNHEY and CDR2 is SVGAGI. The CDR3 sequence is 13 residues long. V dropped 10 bases and J dropped 4 bases, with 16 bases sitting between them. The CDR3: CATSEKGPYGYTF. The CDR3 bases are TGTGCCACCTCGGAGAAGGGTCCCTATGGCTACACCTTC.

This clone appeared a single time. The chain employs TRBV27 and TRBJ2-3; D is uncertain. CDR3 length: 13 residues. The germline V gene has CDR1 MNHEY and CDR2 SMNVEV (reference sequence). V was cut by 5 bases and J by 4 bases, with 10 bases left in between. For the CDR3, the DNA is TGTGCCAGCAGTCGACTGTGGGCAGATACGCAGTATTTT. Its translation: CASSRLWADTQYF.

In its sample, this clone was seen once. This sequence joins TRBV11-2 and TRBJ2-1; TRBD2 matches at 7 bases. The CDR3 has 16 amino acids. The V gene end was trimmed by 0 bases and the J gene end by 7 bases; junction bases not matched to a gene: 9. The V gene's germline CDR1 is SGHAT and CDR2 FQNNGV. DNA of the CDR3: TGTGCCAGCAGCTTAGATGGGTCGACTAGCCGTAATGAGCAGTTCTTC. Translation: CASSLDGSTSRNEQFF.